The 11 T cell receptor beta chains below all came from one sample that was sequenced in a study of shared clonotypes between healthy human individuals. Assay used: immunoSEQ multiplex PCR; TCRdb lists only in-frame clones, some missing. Altogether hundreds of thousands of clones are present, about 95% being singletons, with the ten largest covering less than 0.13%. CD45RO-negative, CCR7-positively selected cells formed the naive CD8 fraction, excluding terminally differentiated effector memory CD45RA+ cells. Sequencing was performed on naive CD8+ T cells sorted from blood. The receptors here all came from a woman aged 25 to 39 in good health.

In the case of this clone: Other DNA variants within this sample encode the same CDR3. V and J are TRBV11-2 and TRBJ2-7, with 8 bases lining up with TRBD1. In germline, CDR1 is SGHAT, CDR2 FQNNGV. The V segment lost 5 bases and the J segment 2 bases; nucleotides outside the gene matches: 5. The CDR3 covers 14 residues. The CDR3 reads CASSLGQGTYEQYF. The CDR3, as DNA: TGTGCCAGCAGCCTTGGACAGGGAACCTACGAGCAGTACTTC.

In DNA, the CDR3 is TGTGCCAGCAGCTTGGCGTCTAGCGGGCGGACCTACGAGCAGTACTTC. It translates to CASSLASSGRTYEQYF. This sequence joins TRBV5-8 and TRBJ2-7; the match to TRBD2 covers 8 bases. The CDR3 extends over 16 amino acids. Germline V CDR1 and CDR2: SGHTS, YDEGEE. V was pared by 0 bases and J by 2 bases, with 7 bases of the junction left unmatched.

V is TRBV19 and J is TRBJ2-7; 8 nucleotides align to TRBD1. CDR3 size: 14 residues. Germline assignment: CDR1 LNHDA and CDR2 SQIVND (reference sequence). With V trimmed by 5 bases and J by 5 bases, 8 bases remained unmatched. The CDR3 DNA follows: TGTGCCAGTAGTGTCGGACAGGGATGGAACGAGCAGTACTTC. The encoded protein is CASSVGQGWNEQYF. Drawing the rest from reference TRBV19 and TRBJ2-7, the complete variable domain is DGGITQSPKYLFRKEGQNVTLSCEQNLNHDAMYWYRQDPGQGLRLIYYSQIVNDFQKGDIAEGYSVSREKKESFPLTVTSAQKNPTAFYLCASSVGQGWNEQYFGPGTRLTVT.

The V gene is TRBV19, the J gene TRBJ2-5, with a weak D call TRBD2 (5 bases). Trimming cost V 3 bases and J 3 bases, with 11 bases left between them. Germline V gives CDR1 LNHDA, CDR2 SQIVND (reference sequence). This CDR3 is built from 14 residues. The CDR3 DNA is TGTGCCAGTAGTATGGTACCCGGGGAAGAGACCCAGTACTTC. It yields the protein CASSMVPGEETQYF. Combining the CDR3 with reference TRBV19 and TRBJ2-5 gives the whole variable domain DGGITQSPKYLFRKEGQNVTLSCEQNLNHDAMYWYRQDPGQGLRLIYYSQIVNDFQKGDIAEGYSVSREKKESFPLTVTSAQKNPTAFYLCASSMVPGEETQYFGPGTRLLVL.

The rearrangement links TRBV28 to TRBJ2-5; 9 bases line up with TRBD2. Germline CDR1 MDHEN, CDR2 SYDVKM. Losses at the gene ends were 3 bases for V and 5 bases for J; bases not matched to a gene: 4. The CDR3 is 14 amino acids. CDR3 region: CASSLTSGLETQYF. CDR3 nucleotides: TGTGCCAGCAGTTTGACTAGCGGACTCGAGACCCAGTACTTC.

V and J are TRBV19 and TRBJ1-2, with D unclear. Trimming cost V 0 bases and J 5 bases, with 13 bases left between them. The germline CDR1 and CDR2 sequences are LNHDA and SQIVND (reference sequence). This CDR3 region has 15 residues. Here the CDR3 reads CASSIDLEDLYGYTF. The CDR3 nucleotides are TGTGCCAGTAGTATAGATCTTGAGGACCTTTATGGCTACACCTTC.

The chain is built from TRBV7-8 and TRBJ2-7; D gene uncertain. The CDR3 extends over 14 amino acids. The germline gives CDR1 SGHVS, CDR2 FQNEAQ. Trimming left V 1 base short and J 3 bases short, with 10 bases between. The CDR3 DNA is TGTGCCAGCAGCTTAGTCGGAATCGACTACGAGCAGTACTTC. This codes for CASSLVGIDYEQYF. The complete variable domain, with remaining parts taken from reference TRBV7-8 and TRBJ2-7, reads GAGVSQSPRYKVAKRGQDVALRCDPISGHVSLFWYQQALGQGPEFLTYFQNEAQLDKSGLPSDRFFAERPEGSVSTLKIQRTQQEDSAVYLCASSLVGIDYEQYFGPGTRLTVT.

The V gene is TRBV7-3, the J gene TRBJ1-5; 8 bases fit TRBD1. The CDR3 totals 16 residues. Trimming at V came to 4 bases and at J to 0 bases, leaving 5 bases not matched to a gene. Germline CDR1 SGHTA, CDR2 FQGTGA. This chain's CDR3 is CASSSDRGYSNQPQHF. DNA of the CDR3: TGTGCCAGCAGCTCAGACAGGGGCTATAGCAATCAGCCCCAGCATTTT.

About this clone itself: In the same sample, other DNA sequences code for this CDR3. This chain uses TRBV11-2 with TRBJ1-6; D is unresolved. Germline lookup yields CDR1 SGHAT and CDR2 FQNNGV. The CDR3 has 12 amino acids. The germline V and J ends were trimmed by 3 bases and 7 bases, with 4 bases remaining between them. The CDR3 DNA follows: TGTGCCAGCAGCTTGGGGAATTCACCCCTCCACTTT. As protein: CASSLGNSPLHF.

Comments on this clone: Other DNA sequences in this sample translate to the same CDR3. This chain uses TRBV9 with TRBJ2-7, with 7 bases aligning to TRBD2. CDR3 length equals 14 residues. Germline V gene lookup returns CDR1 SGDLS and CDR2 YYNGEE. V dropped 0 bases and J dropped 5; count of bases not matched to a gene: 5. As DNA, the CDR3 is TGTGCCAGCAGCGTAGGAGGCGGGAGTGACGAGCAGTACTTC. Its translation is CASSVGGGSDEQYF.

The rearrangement links TRBV25-1 to TRBJ2-1; 10 bases agree with TRBD2. With 2 bases clipped from V and 1 base from J, the junction kept 5 bases outside the gene matches. Germline values: CDR1 MGHDK, CDR2 SYGVNS. The CDR3 is made up of 17 amino acids. CDR3 sequence reads: CASSEDPAGGSYNEQFF. The CDR3 bases are TGTGCCAGCAGTGAAGACCCAGCGGGAGGGTCCTACAATGAGCAGTTCTTC.